These 8 T cell receptor beta chains originate from one sample sequenced in a study of blood T cell repertoires in COVID-19. Clones were read by immunoSEQ multiplex PCR, and TCRdb kept only the in-frame ones, dropping some. Seen here are some 60,000 clones, around nine tenths observed once, and the top ten hold approximately 6%. Sequenced material: peripheral blood. The origin of the receptors is a human donor in a cohort sampled during active COVID-19.

V and J are TRBV15 and TRBJ2-7; weak D call: TRBD1 (5 bases). The germline CDR1 and CDR2 sequences are LNHNV and YYDKDF (reference sequence). This CDR3 spans 15 amino acids. The germline V and J ends were trimmed by 5 bases and 5 bases, with 19 bases remaining between them. The CDR3 region has the DNA TGTGCCACCAGCCGGATTACCTCCAAAGGGGACGAGCAGTACTTC. As protein: CATSRITSKGDEQYF.

The J gene is TRBJ1-6, the V gene TRBV19; no reliable D call. The CDR3 is made up of 12 amino acids. Germline V CDR1 and CDR2: LNHDA, SQIVND (reference sequence). Trimming stripped 7 bases from V and 9 bases from J, with 10 bases between. As DNA, the CDR3 is TGTGCCAGTACCCAAGGCGGTTCACCCCTCCACTTT. Encoded protein: CASTQGGSPLHF. Full variable domain (rest looked up from reference TRBV19 and TRBJ1-6): DGGITQSPKYLFRKEGQNVTLSCEQNLNHDAMYWYRQDPGQGLRLIYYSQIVNDFQKGDIAEGYSVSREKKESFPLTVTSAQKNPTAFYLCASTQGGSPLHFGNGTRLTVT.

The V and J genes are TRBV19 and TRBJ1-2; weak D call: TRBD1 (6 bases). V was trimmed by 3 bases and J by 7 bases, leaving 9 bases between them. From germline, CDR1 is LNHDA and CDR2 SQIVND (reference sequence). This CDR3 contains 12 residues. CDR3 nucleotide sequence: TGTGCCAGTAGTATCGGGGGGGCTGGCTACACCTTC. Protein product: CASSIGGAGYTF.

V usage is TRBV5-1 and J usage is TRBJ1-2; no firm D call. CDR1 and CDR2 from the germline V gene are SGHRS and YFSETQ. V gave up 4 bases and J gave up 7 bases, with 14 bases separating them. The CDR3 extends over 13 amino acids. DNA of the CDR3: TGCGCCAGCAGCCCGAGGGTTGGCTCTGGCTACACCTTC. It translates to CASSPRVGSGYTF.

The rearrangement links TRBV9 to TRBJ2-3; 9 bases match TRBD2. Germline V CDR1 and CDR2: SGDLS, YYNGEE. CDR3 length: 21 residues. The V gene end was trimmed by 0 bases and the J gene end by 0 bases; junction bases not matched to a gene: 17. The CDR3 DNA follows: TGTGCCAGCAGCGTAGCGGGACTGGGGCTAGCGGGGATCGCTAGCACAGATACGCAGTATTTT. Translating gives CASSVAGLGLAGIASTDTQYF.

The V gene is TRBV9, the J gene TRBJ2-1; D is perhaps TRBD2 (6 bases). Trimming shortened V by 4 bases and J by 10 bases, and 15 bases separated the two germline ends. Germline V gives CDR1 SGDLS, CDR2 YYNGEE. The CDR3 sequence is 13 residues long. This chain's CDR3 is CASSRGGEYEQFF. The CDR3 region has the DNA TGTGCCAGCAGCCGCGGAGGGGAATACGAGCAGTTCTTC.

The chain links TRBV5-1 to TRBJ1-2; 9 bases agree with TRBD1. Germline V gene sequence: CDR1 SGHRS, CDR2 YFSETQ. V was pared by 4 bases and J by 8 bases, with 15 bases of the junction left unmatched. This CDR3 region has 16 residues. The CDR3 sequence is CASSPDRGKVRWGYTF. CDR3 sequence (DNA): TGCGCCAGCAGCCCCGACAGGGGGAAGGTCCGGTGGGGCTACACCTTC.

In its sample, this clone was seen once. This chain uses TRBV10-3 with TRBJ2-7; TRBD2 agrees at 8 bases. With V trimmed by 4 bases and J by 3 bases, 5 bases remained unmatched. CDR1 is ENHRY and CDR2 is SYGVKD in the germline V gene. The CDR3 extends over 14 amino acids. The CDR3 DNA reads as TGTGCCATCAGTGTGGGGACTAGAGTCTACGAGCAGTACTTC. The encoded protein is CAISVGTRVYEQYF.